What follows is one T cell receptor (beta chain) and its context. The sample is drawn from a study of shared clonotypes between healthy human individuals. Germline values: CDR1 MDHEN, CDR2 SYDVKM. Trimming took off 10 bases at V and 7 bases at J, with 17 bases between the two ends. The CDR3 runs 13 residues. The naive CD8 fraction comprised CD45RO-negative cells positively selected for CCR7 and excluded terminally differentiated effector memory CD45RA+ cells. Donors were Caucasian adults residing in Nashville, Tennessee, USA. Method: immunoSEQ multiplex PCR; TCRdb's copy keeps in-frame clones and lacks some. The sample consists of about 800,000 clones, about 97% of them appearing once.

This chain connects TRBV28 to TRBJ1-3; no reliable D call. This TCR was sampled from a man younger than 40 in good health. Sequencing was done on a sample of naive CD8+ T cells sorted from blood. CDR3 sequence reads: CATGPILWNTIYF. The CDR3 DNA reads TGTGCCACTGGACCGATCTTGTGGAACACCATATATTTT.